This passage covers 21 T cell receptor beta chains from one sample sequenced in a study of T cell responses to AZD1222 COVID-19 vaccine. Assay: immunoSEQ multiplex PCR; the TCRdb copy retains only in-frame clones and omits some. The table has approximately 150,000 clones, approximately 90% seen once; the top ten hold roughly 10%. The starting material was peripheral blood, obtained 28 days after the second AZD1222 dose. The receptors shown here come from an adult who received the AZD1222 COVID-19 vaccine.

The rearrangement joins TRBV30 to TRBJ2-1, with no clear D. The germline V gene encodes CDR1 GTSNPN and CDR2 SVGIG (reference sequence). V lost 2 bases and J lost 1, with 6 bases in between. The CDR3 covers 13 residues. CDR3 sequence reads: CAWSPRSYNEQFF. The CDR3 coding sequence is TGTGCCTGGAGTCCCCGATCCTACAATGAGCAGTTCTTC.

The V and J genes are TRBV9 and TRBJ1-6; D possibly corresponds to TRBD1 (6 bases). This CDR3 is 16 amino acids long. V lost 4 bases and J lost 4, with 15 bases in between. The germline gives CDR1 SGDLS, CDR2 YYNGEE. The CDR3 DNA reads TGTGCCAGCAGCCGGGACACCTCTCCGTATAATTCACCCCTCCACTTT. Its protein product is CASSRDTSPYNSPLHF.

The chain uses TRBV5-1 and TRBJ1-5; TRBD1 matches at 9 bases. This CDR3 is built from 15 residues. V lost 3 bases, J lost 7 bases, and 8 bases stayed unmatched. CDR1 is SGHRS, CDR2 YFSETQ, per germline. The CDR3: CASSSGTGHGQPQHF. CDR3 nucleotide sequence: TGCGCCAGCAGCTCCGGGACAGGGCATGGCCAGCCCCAGCATTTT.

The CDR3 nucleotides read TGTGCCAGCAGCATTGGACTAGCGGGAGTAGGTTCCGGGGAGCTGTTTTTT. Its translation: CASSIGLAGVGSGELFF. V is TRBV9 and J is TRBJ2-2, with 13 bases that match TRBD2. The CDR3 consists of 17 residues. Germline CDR1 is SGDLS and CDR2 is YYNGEE. Trimming removed 4 bases from V and 6 bases from J; junction bases left unmatched: 9. Full variable domain (missing parts from reference TRBV9 and TRBJ2-2): DSGVTQTPKHLITATGQRVTLRCSPRSGDLSVYWYQQSLDQGLQFLIQYYNGEERAKGNILERFSAQQFPDLHSELNLSSLELGDSALYFCASSIGLAGVGSGELFFGEGSRLTVL.

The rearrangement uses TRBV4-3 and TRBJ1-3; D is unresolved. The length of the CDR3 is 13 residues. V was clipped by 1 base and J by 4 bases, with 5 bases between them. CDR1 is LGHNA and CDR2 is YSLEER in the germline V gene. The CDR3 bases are TGCGCCAGCAGCCAAGTGAGGGGAAACACCATATATTTT. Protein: CASSQVRGNTIYF.

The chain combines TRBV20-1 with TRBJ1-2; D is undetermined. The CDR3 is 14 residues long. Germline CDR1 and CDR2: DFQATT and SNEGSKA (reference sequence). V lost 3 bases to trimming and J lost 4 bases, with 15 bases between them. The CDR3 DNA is TGCAGTGCTAGTCCTTCGAGTGGAGGCTATGGCTACACCTTC. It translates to CSASPSSGGYGYTF.

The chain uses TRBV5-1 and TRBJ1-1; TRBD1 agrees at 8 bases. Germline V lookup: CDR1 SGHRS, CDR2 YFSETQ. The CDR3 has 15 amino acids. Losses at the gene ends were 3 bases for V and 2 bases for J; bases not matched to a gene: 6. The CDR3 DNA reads TGCGCCAGCAGCTCGCGGACAGGGAGAAACACTGAAGCTTTCTTT. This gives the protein CASSSRTGRNTEAFF.

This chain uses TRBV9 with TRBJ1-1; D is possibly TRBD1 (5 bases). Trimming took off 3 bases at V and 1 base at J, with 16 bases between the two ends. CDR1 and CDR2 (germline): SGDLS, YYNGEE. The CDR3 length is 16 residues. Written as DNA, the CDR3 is TGTGCCAGCAGCGCCCAGGGCGTATCGGGGAACACTGAAGCTTTCTTT. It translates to CASSAQGVSGNTEAFF. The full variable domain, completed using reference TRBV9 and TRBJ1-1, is DSGVTQTPKHLITATGQRVTLRCSPRSGDLSVYWYQQSLDQGLQFLIQYYNGEERAKGNILERFSAQQFPDLHSELNLSSLELGDSALYFCASSAQGVSGNTEAFFGQGTRLTVV.

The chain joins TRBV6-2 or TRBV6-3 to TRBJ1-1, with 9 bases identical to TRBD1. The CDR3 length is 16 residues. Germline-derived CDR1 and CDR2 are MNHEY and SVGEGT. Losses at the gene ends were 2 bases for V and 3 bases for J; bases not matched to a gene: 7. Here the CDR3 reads CASSYPLQGADTEAFF. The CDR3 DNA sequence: TGTGCCAGCAGTTACCCTCTACAGGGGGCGGACACTGAAGCTTTCTTT.

The CDR3 bases are TGTGCCAGCAGTCTCCCTAGCACAGATACGCAGTATTTT. Protein product: CASSLPSTDTQYF. This chain uses TRBV28 with TRBJ2-3; D remains ambiguous. V was shortened by 5 bases and J by 0 bases, with 6 bases between the two germline ends. Germline V lookup: CDR1 MDHEN, CDR2 SYDVKM. This CDR3 is 13 amino acids long.

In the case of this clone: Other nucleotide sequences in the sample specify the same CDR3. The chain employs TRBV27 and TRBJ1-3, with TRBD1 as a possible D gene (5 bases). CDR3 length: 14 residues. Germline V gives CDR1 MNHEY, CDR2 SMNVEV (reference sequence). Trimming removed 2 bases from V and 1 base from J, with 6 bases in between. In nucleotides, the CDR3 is TGTGCCAGCAGTTTAGGGGGATCTGGAAACACCATATATTTT. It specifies CASSLGGSGNTIYF.

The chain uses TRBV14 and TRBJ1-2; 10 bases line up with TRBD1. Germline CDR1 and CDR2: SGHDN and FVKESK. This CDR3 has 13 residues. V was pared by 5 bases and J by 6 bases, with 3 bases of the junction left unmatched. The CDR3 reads CASSAGTGDGYTF. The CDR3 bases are TGTGCCAGCAGCGCAGGGACAGGGGATGGCTACACCTTC. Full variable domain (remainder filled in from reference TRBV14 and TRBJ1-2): EAGVTQFPSHSVIEKGQTVTLRCDPISGHDNLYWYRRVMGKEIKFLLHFVKESKQDESGMPNNRFLAERTGGTYSTLKVQPAELEDSGVYFCASSAGTGDGYTFGSGTRLTVV.

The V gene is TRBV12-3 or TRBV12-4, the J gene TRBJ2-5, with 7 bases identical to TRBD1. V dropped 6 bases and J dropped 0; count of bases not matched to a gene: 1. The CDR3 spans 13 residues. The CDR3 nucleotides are TGTGCCAGCAGCGACAGGGACCAAGAGACCCAGTACTTC. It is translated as CASSDRDQETQYF.

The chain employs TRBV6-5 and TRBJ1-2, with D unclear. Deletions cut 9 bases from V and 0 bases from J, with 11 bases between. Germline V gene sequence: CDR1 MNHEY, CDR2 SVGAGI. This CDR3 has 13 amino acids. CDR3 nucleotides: TGTGCCAGTAGAGGAGGGTCTAACTATGGCTACACCTTC. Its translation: CASRGGSNYGYTF.

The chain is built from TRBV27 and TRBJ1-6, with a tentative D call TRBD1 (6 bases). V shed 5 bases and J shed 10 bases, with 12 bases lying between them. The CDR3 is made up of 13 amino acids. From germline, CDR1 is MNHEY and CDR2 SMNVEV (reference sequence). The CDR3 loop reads CASSPGAGSPLHF. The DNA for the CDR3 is TGTGCCAGCAGTCCAGGGGCTGGATCACCCCTCCACTTT.

CDR3 loop: CASSNRARQPQHF. The CDR3 nucleotides are TGTGCCAGCAGCAACAGGGCGCGTCAGCCCCAGCATTTT. The chain uses TRBV2 and TRBJ1-5, with a tentative D call TRBD1 (6 bases). This CDR3 comprises 13 residues. Per germline, CDR1 SNHLY and CDR2 FYNNEI. Trimming left V 6 bases short and J 6 bases short, with 12 bases between.

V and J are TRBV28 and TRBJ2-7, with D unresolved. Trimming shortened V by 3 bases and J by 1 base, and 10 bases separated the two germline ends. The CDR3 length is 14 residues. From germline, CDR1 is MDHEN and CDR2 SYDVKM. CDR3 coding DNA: TGTGCCAGCAGTTTGCCCCAGTCGTCCTACGAGCAGTACTTC. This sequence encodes CASSLPQSSYEQYF.

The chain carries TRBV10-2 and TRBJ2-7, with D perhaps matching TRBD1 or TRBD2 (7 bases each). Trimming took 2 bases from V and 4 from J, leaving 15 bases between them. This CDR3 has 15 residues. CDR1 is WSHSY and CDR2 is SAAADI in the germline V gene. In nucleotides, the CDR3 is TGCGCCAGCAGTGAGACCTCAGGGGGGGGGTACGAGCAGTACTTC. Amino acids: CASSETSGGGYEQYF.

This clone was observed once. The CDR3 region is CASSWTGAYSNQPQHF. Written as DNA, the CDR3 is TGTGCCAGCAGCTGGACAGGAGCTTATAGCAATCAGCCCCAGCATTTT. The chain is built from TRBV27 and TRBJ1-5, with 7 bases identical to TRBD1. The V gene's germline CDR1 is MNHEY and CDR2 SMNVEV (reference sequence). The J segment lost 0 bases and the V segment lost 6 bases, leaving 8 bases of the junction unmatched. The CDR3 is 16 amino acids.

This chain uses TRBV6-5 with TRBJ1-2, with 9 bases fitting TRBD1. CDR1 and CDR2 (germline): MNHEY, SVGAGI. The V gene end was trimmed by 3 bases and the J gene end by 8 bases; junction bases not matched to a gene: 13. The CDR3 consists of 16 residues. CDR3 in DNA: TGTGCCAGCAGTTATTCAGCCGGACAGGGGCATAGGGGCTACACCTTC. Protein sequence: CASSYSAGQGHRGYTF.

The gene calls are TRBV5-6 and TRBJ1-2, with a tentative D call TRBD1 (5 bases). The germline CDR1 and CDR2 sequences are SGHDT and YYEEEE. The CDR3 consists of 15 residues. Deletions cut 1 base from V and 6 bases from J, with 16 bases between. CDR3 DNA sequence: TGTGCCAGCAGCTTGAAACGGGCCGGGGCTCATGGCTACACCTTC. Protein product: CASSLKRAGAHGYTF. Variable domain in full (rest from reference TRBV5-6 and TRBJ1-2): DAGVTQSPTHLIKTRGQQVTLRCSPKSGHDTVSWYQQALGQGPQFIFQYYEEEERQRGNFPDRFSGHQFPNYSSELNVNALLLGDSALYLCASSLKRAGAHGYTFGSGTRLTVV.